This is a list of T cell receptor beta chains from one sample in a study of T-cell memory formation after mild COVID-19. TCRdb used MiXCR to reprocess the 5' RACE reads, holding one entry per CDR3 protein. This sample has nearly 200,000 distinct CDR3 sequences, with about 17% found just once. The sequencing sample was made of PBMCs or a T cell subset sorted from them (not recorded which). The receptors stem from an adult woman who had mild COVID-19 (a few samples of this study predate the infection). Cell type and time point are not known. CDR3s leave out the opening cysteine and the closing phenylalanine or tryptophan. The order of the fields is J gene, V gene, CDR3 protein.

TRBJ2-7	TRBV2	ASSDPGQYPYEQY
TRBJ2-3	TRBV9	ASSVIAGSTDTQY
TRBJ2-2	TRBV20-1	SARPGLNTGELF
TRBJ2-4	TRBV4-2	ASSQDSGLAKNIQY
TRBJ2-5	TRBV5-5	ASSPGQEQETQY
TRBJ2-5	TRBV19	ARTGTQETQY
TRBJ2-3	TRBV7-2	ATGTSGGADTQY
TRBJ1-1	TRBV5-1	ASRPGQGRVNTEAF
TRBJ2-5	TRBV7-8	ASSSSQTSGEETQY
TRBJ2-5	TRBV5-1	ASSTGMETQY
TRBJ2-6	TRBV5-1	ASSLENSGANVLT
TRBJ2-2	TRBV7-3	ASSPQVLRQARTGELF
TRBJ2-7	TRBV6-2/TRBV6-3	ASSYLAYEQY
TRBJ1-1	TRBV24-1	ATSDSGQGREAF
TRBJ1-2	TRBV29-1	SANPFMGADGYT
TRBJ1-4	TRBV12-3/TRBV12-4	ASSLRDNPEKLF
TRBJ2-3	TRBV12-3/TRBV12-4	ASSFSSTGRSDTQY
TRBJ2-5	TRBV7-2	ASSPAASGIQETQY
TRBJ2-3	TRBV11-2	ASSLDGASTDTQY
TRBJ2-1	TRBV12-3/TRBV12-4	ASSLGGGGNEQF
TRBJ2-1	TRBV20-1	SARDPLAGANNEQF
TRBJ2-7	TRBV12-3/TRBV12-4	ASSGGQGQY